This entry lists 24 T cell receptor beta chains sequenced from one sample in a study of T cells after posttransplantation cyclophosphamide. TCRdb's table, derived via immunoSEQ multiplex PCR, lists solely in-frame clones and lacks some. The data contain tens of thousands of clones, roughly 90% of them singletons. Sampled 1 year posttransplant, controls received myeloablative marrow transplants, methotrexate and a calcineurin inhibitor. Specimen: PBMCs, collected after an allogeneic stem cell transplant with a calcineurin inhibitor and methotrexate. The receptors were sampled from a female patient in her fifties or sixties who received an allogeneic stem cell transplant from an unrelated donor, was CMV-positive, and had chronic GVHD only. The T cells may partly be graft donor cells.

This chain links TRBV5-4 with TRBJ1-2; D is unresolved. The germline V and J ends were trimmed by 7 bases and 4 bases, with 23 bases remaining between them. Germline CDR1 SGHNT, CDR2 YYREEE (reference sequence). The length of the CDR3 is 16 residues. This CDR3 is CASRMAGEKVSYGYTF. The CDR3 DNA reads as TGTGCCAGCCGCATGGCAGGCGAAAAAGTTTCCTATGGCTACACCTTC.

The V and J genes are TRBV5-4 and TRBJ1-3; possibly TRBD1 for D (6 bases). CDR3 size: 16 residues. Between the trimmed V and J ends, which lost 4 bases and 0 bases, there was a span of 14 bases. Germline V lookup: CDR1 SGHNT, CDR2 YYREEE (reference sequence). The CDR3 reads CASSIGGQLSGNTIYF. CDR3 sequence (DNA): TGTGCCAGCAGCATAGGGGGACAACTCTCTGGAAACACCATATATTTT.

This chain connects TRBV2 to TRBJ2-1, with 11 bases lining up with TRBD2. CDR3 size: 15 residues. V shed 5 bases, J shed 6 bases, and the junction held 6 bases outside the gene matches. The germline V gene encodes CDR1 SNHLY and CDR2 FYNNEI. CDR3 loop: CASSISGRGVNEQFF. The CDR3 nucleotides read TGTGCCAGCAGTATTAGCGGGAGGGGTGTCAATGAGCAGTTCTTC.

This chain uses TRBV19 with TRBJ2-7; TRBD2 matches at 7 bases. Per germline, CDR1 LNHDA and CDR2 SQIVND (reference sequence). The V segment lost 4 bases and the J segment 3 bases; nucleotides outside the gene matches: 12. This CDR3 is 16 amino acids long. The CDR3 sequence is CASSRGVGRRNYEQYF. The CDR3 DNA sequence: TGTGCCAGTAGTAGAGGGGTCGGGAGGAGGAACTACGAGCAGTACTTC.

J is TRBJ1-5 and V is TRBV6-1, with 8 nucleotides matching TRBD1. V lost 11 bases to trimming and J lost 2 bases; unmatched junction nucleotides: 8. The CDR3 has 14 residues. Germline loops: CDR1 MNHNS, CDR2 SASEGT. In nucleotides, the CDR3 is TGTGCCGGGATGACAGGGGCGGGCAATCAGCCCCAGCATTTT. Its protein product is CAGMTGAGNQPQHF.

J is TRBJ2-1 and V is TRBV6-6; 10 bases line up with TRBD1. CDR1 MNHNY and CDR2 SVGAGI come from the germline V gene (reference sequence). CDR3 length: 15 residues. J was trimmed by 2 bases and V by 5 bases; bases with no gene match: 3. CDR3 sequence: CASSLGTGAYNEQFF. The CDR3 DNA is TGTGCCAGCAGTCTCGGGACAGGGGCCTACAATGAGCAGTTCTTC.

This clone was seen a single time. CDR3 nucleotides: TGTGCCAGCAGCTTAGTTGGCAGGGGCGGCACTGAAGCTTTCTTT. Its translation is CASSLVGRGGTEAFF. The chain couples TRBV7-2 to TRBJ1-1; possible D gene TRBD1, 6 bases. In germline, CDR1 is SGHTA, CDR2 FQGNSA. V was trimmed by 1 base and J by 4 bases, leaving 13 bases between them. The CDR3 has 15 amino acids.

V is TRBV5-3 and J is TRBJ2-5; TRBD1 agrees at 7 bases. TRBV5-3 falls under the ORF class, with uncertain function. Germline trimming cut 4 bases from V and 0 bases from J; bases unmatched to any gene: 9. This CDR3 is 16 amino acids long. In DNA form, the CDR3 reads TGTGCCAGAAGCCCGGACAGGCGACTATACCAAGAGACCCAGTACTTC. Translating it yields CARSPDRRLYQETQYF.

The chain combines TRBV28 with TRBJ2-1; 14 bases agree with TRBD2. From germline, CDR1 is MDHEN and CDR2 SYDVKM. Trimming took 6 bases from V and 4 from J; bases not matched to a gene: 8. The CDR3 runs to 17 residues. The CDR3 spells CASSRGTSGGPYNEQFF. The CDR3 bases are TGTGCCAGCAGCCGCGGGACTAGCGGGGGACCTTACAATGAGCAGTTCTTC.

The chain links TRBV27 to TRBJ2-7; tentatively, D is TRBD2 (6 bases). The germline CDR1 and CDR2 sequences are MNHEY and SMNVEV (reference sequence). CDR3 size: 14 residues. Trimming took 4 bases from V and 3 from J, leaving 13 bases between them. The DNA for the CDR3 is TGTGCCAGCAGTTCCCTCGGGAGTCTCTACGAGCAGTACTTC. This gives the protein CASSSLGSLYEQYF.

J is TRBJ1-1 and V is TRBV11-3, with 9 positions matching TRBD1. V shed 5 bases, J shed 4 bases, and the junction held 5 bases outside the gene matches. CDR1 is SGHNT, CDR2 YENEEA, per germline. CDR3 size: 14 residues. The CDR3 nucleotides read TGTGCCAGCAGCAAAACAGGGGGCGTCACTGAAGCTTTCTTT. Amino acid sequence: CASSKTGGVTEAFF. The full variable domain, rest sourced from reference TRBV11-3 and TRBJ1-1, is EAGVVQSPRYKIIEKKQPVAFWCNPISGHNTLYWYLQNLGQGPELLIRYENEEAVDDSQLPKDRFSAERLKGVDSTLKIQPAELGDSAVYLCASSKTGGVTEAFFGQGTRLTVV.

V and J are TRBV4-1 and TRBJ2-1, with D maybe TRBD2 (7 bases). V was pared by 6 bases and J by 10 bases, with 28 bases between. Looked up from germline, CDR1 is MGHRA and CDR2 is YSYEKL. This CDR3 has 17 amino acids. The DNA for the CDR3 is TGCGCCAGCAGTCACAACTTAAAGCGGGGATCTGGACAGGAGCAGTTCTTC. It codes for CASSHNLKRGSGQEQFF.

The V call is TRBV10-2, the J call TRBJ2-7; 14 nucleotides line up with TRBD2. Germline values: CDR1 WSHSY, CDR2 SAAADI. This CDR3 has 20 amino acids. With 6 bases clipped from V and 3 bases from J, the junction kept 19 bases outside the gene matches. The CDR3 loop is CASSEDQGLAGVFRFYEQYF. CDR3 DNA: TGCGCCAGCAGCGAAGACCAGGGACTAGCGGGAGTGTTTCGGTTCTACGAGCAGTACTTC.

This chain links TRBV15 with TRBJ1-5; D is unresolved. The CDR3 covers 15 residues. Trimming shortened V by 1 base and J by 5 bases, and 12 bases separated the two germline ends. Germline CDR1 and CDR2: LNHNV and YYDKDF (reference sequence). The DNA of the CDR3 is TGTGCCACCAGCAGAGGAAGGAAGGCGGATCAGCCCCAGCATTTT. This sequence encodes CATSRGRKADQPQHF.

This sequence joins TRBV7-2 and TRBJ2-7; TRBD2 is a possible D gene (5 bases). Germline lookup yields CDR1 SGHTA and CDR2 FQGNSA. The CDR3 extends over 13 amino acids. V lost 3 bases and J lost 3, with 9 bases in between. The CDR3 loop is CASSFGEIYEQYF. CDR3 coding DNA: TGTGCCAGCAGCTTTGGGGAGATCTACGAGCAGTACTTC.

The CDR3 protein is CASSRSGTGGYEQYF. CDR3 DNA sequence: TGTGCCAGCAGCCGATCCGGGACAGGGGGCTACGAGCAGTACTTC. The V call is TRBV5-4, the J call TRBJ2-7, with 11 bases fitting TRBD1. The CDR3 spans 15 residues. The germline V gene encodes CDR1 SGHNT and CDR2 YYREEE (reference sequence). V lost 4 bases and J lost 3; bases outside the gene matches: 6.

This chain joins TRBV7-2 and TRBJ2-2; no firm D call. V lost 10 bases to trimming and J lost 6 bases, with 6 bases between them. This CDR3 spans 10 amino acids. The V gene's germline CDR1 is SGHTA and CDR2 FQGNSA. DNA of the CDR3: TGTGCCATCGAGTCCGGGGAGCTGTTTTTT. Translating gives CAIESGELFF.

The genes are TRBV6-5 and TRBJ2-5; TRBD1 agrees at 8 bases. CDR1 MNHEY and CDR2 SVGAGI come from the germline V gene. The V segment lost 5 bases and the J segment 5 bases; nucleotides outside the gene matches: 10. The CDR3 contains 15 residues. This CDR3 reads CASSGQGALLETQYF. Written as DNA, the CDR3 is TGTGCCAGCAGTGGGCAGGGGGCGCTTCTGGAGACCCAGTACTTC.

The chain has TRBV5-5 and TRBJ2-5, with 7 bases identical to TRBD1. Germline V CDR1 and CDR2: SGHKS, YYEKEE (reference sequence). The CDR3 runs to 16 residues. V was pared by 0 bases and J by 1 base, with 6 bases of the junction left unmatched. The DNA for the CDR3 is TGTGCCAGCAGCTTGGAGGGCAGGGGGTCCCAAGAGACCCAGTACTTC. Its translation: CASSLEGRGSQETQYF.

The chain joins TRBV5-4 to TRBJ2-5, with D possibly matching TRBD1 (5 bases). Germline loops: CDR1 SGHNT, CDR2 YYREEE (reference sequence). The germline V and J ends were trimmed by 2 bases and 5 bases, with 13 bases remaining between them. CDR3 length: 14 amino acids. CDR3 DNA sequence: TGTGCCAGCAGCTTTCGGTCAGGGCGGGAGACCCAGTACTTC. This encodes CASSFRSGRETQYF.

The chain couples TRBV5-1 to TRBJ2-3; TRBD2 matches at 12 bases. After removal of 0 bases from V and 2 bases from J, the junction contained 1 base not matched to a gene. Germline CDR1 reads SGHRS; CDR2 reads YFSETQ. The CDR3 totals 16 residues. The CDR3 region has the DNA TGCGCCAGCAGCTTGGGGACTAGCGGGACCACAGATACGCAGTATTTT. Amino acid sequence: CASSLGTSGTTDTQYF.

The chain employs TRBV27 and TRBJ2-3; 9 positions match TRBD2. Germline assignment: CDR1 MNHEY and CDR2 SMNVEV (reference sequence). J gave up 1 base and V 8 bases, and 10 bases lay outside the gene matches. The CDR3 loop spans 16 amino acids. CDR3 protein: CASFLAGEGGTDTQYF. CDR3 coding DNA: TGTGCCAGCTTTTTAGCGGGAGAGGGGGGCACAGATACGCAGTATTTT.

The chain couples TRBV7-8 to TRBJ2-4; 7 nucleotides match TRBD1. This CDR3 region has 16 residues. Germline trimming cut 3 bases from V and 1 base from J; bases unmatched to any gene: 6. Germline lookup yields CDR1 SGHVS and CDR2 FQNEAQ. CDR3 in DNA: TGTGCCAGCAGCTTCCTTTCCAGGGGGGCCAAAAACATTCAGTACTTC. Translated, it gives CASSFLSRGAKNIQYF.

The rearrangement joins TRBV19 to TRBJ2-1, with 12 positions matching TRBD2. The V gene's germline CDR1 is LNHDA and CDR2 SQIVND (reference sequence). The V and J ends lost 7 bases and 4 bases, in that order; junction bases with no gene match: 11. CDR3 length equals 17 residues. In DNA, the CDR3 is TGTGCCAGTACTCGGGGATGGACTAGCGGGGAATACAATGAGCAGTTCTTC. Its protein product is CASTRGWTSGEYNEQFF.